This passage covers 16 T cell receptor beta chains from one sample sequenced in a study of T cell responses to AZD1222 COVID-19 vaccine. The repertoire was sequenced with immunoSEQ multiplex PCR; TCRdb's copy has only in-frame clones and lacks some. The sample includes 100,000 to 150,000 clones, roughly nine tenths seen only once; the top ten take roughly 10%. Sequences were derived from peripheral blood, sampled on day 0 of AZD1222 vaccination. These receptors were collected from an adult in good health.

The rearrangement joins TRBV19 to TRBJ2-2; perhaps TRBD1 as D (7 bases). The length of the CDR3 is 15 residues. V dropped 4 bases and J dropped 5 bases, with 14 bases sitting between them. Per the germline V gene, CDR1 is LNHDA and CDR2 is SQIVND (reference sequence). The CDR3 here is CASSRNRGLTGELFF. In DNA form, the CDR3 reads TGTGCCAGTAGTAGAAACAGGGGACTGACCGGGGAGCTGTTTTTT.

The chain combines TRBV28 with TRBJ2-1; D gene ambiguous. The CDR3 extends over 11 amino acids. In germline, CDR1 is MDHEN, CDR2 SYDVKM. The V and J ends lost 3 bases and 8 bases respectively, with 5 bases between them. CDR3 amino acids: CASSFIDEQFF. DNA for the CDR3: TGTGCCAGCAGTTTTATCGATGAGCAGTTCTTC.

The chain joins TRBV4-1 to TRBJ2-3, with 11 bases identical to TRBD2. The CDR3 is made up of 18 amino acids. Germline V CDR1 and CDR2: MGHRA, YSYEKL. J gave up 5 bases and V 6 bases, and 16 bases lay outside the gene matches. The CDR3 region has the DNA TGCGCCAGCAGTCCTGGGTCGACTAGCGGGGCTCGGAGAGATACGCAGTATTTT. The encoded protein is CASSPGSTSGARRDTQYF.

This chain joins TRBV4-1 and TRBJ2-7; no clear D. Germline CDR1 MGHRA, CDR2 YSYEKL. V was clipped by 3 bases and J by 2 bases, with 8 bases between them. This CDR3 has 13 amino acids. CDR3 protein: CASSHTVAYEQYF. The CDR3 DNA reads as TGCGCCAGCAGCCACACAGTCGCCTACGAGCAGTACTTC.

The V gene is TRBV6-2 or TRBV6-3, the J gene TRBJ1-2, with D unclear. The CDR3 contains 15 residues. V lost 0 bases to trimming and J lost 2 bases, with 10 bases between them. Looked up from germline, CDR1 is MNHEY and CDR2 is SVGEGT. CDR3 residues: CASSYSFASNYGYTF. In DNA, the CDR3 is TGTGCCAGCAGTTACTCGTTCGCGTCGAACTATGGCTACACCTTC.

This chain links TRBV5-4 with TRBJ1-4, with TRBD1 matching 11 bases. In germline, CDR1 is SGHNT, CDR2 YYREEE (reference sequence). The length of the CDR3 is 15 residues. J gave up 7 bases and V 3 bases, and 5 bases lay outside the gene matches. Here the CDR3 reads CASSSGQGGREKLFF. For the CDR3, the DNA is TGTGCCAGCAGCTCGGGACAGGGGGGACGTGAAAAACTGTTTTTT.

V usage is TRBV5-6 and J usage is TRBJ2-5, with D possibly matching TRBD1 (6 bases). The CDR3 has 16 amino acids. V was cut by 0 bases and J by 1 base, with 13 bases left in between. Germline CDR1 reads SGHDT; CDR2 reads YYEEEE. The CDR3 DNA follows: TGTGCCAGCAGCTTGGGCCCAGGGGCAGTCCAAGAGACCCAGTACTTC. Translation gives CASSLGPGAVQETQYF.

The chain links TRBV6-5 to TRBJ1-4; tentative D call: TRBD1 (5 bases). Per the germline V gene, CDR1 is MNHEY and CDR2 is SVGAGI. This CDR3 region has 16 residues. The V end lost 4 bases, the J end lost 7 bases, and 19 bases lay between the germline ends. DNA for the CDR3: TGTGCCAGCAGTTGGTCGTCGTCAGGGCAGGGTGAAAAACTGTTTTTT. Its translation: CASSWSSSGQGEKLFF.

The J gene is TRBJ2-7, the V gene TRBV28; D might be TRBD1 (6 bases). The CDR3 runs to 13 residues. Between the trimmed V and J ends, which lost 7 bases and 6 bases, there was a span of 16 bases. CDR1 and CDR2 from the germline V gene are MDHEN and SYDVKM. Written as DNA, the CDR3 is TGTGCCAGCAACAGGGCCCTAGCACTCGAGCAGTACTTC. Translation: CASNRALALEQYF. Combining the CDR3 with reference TRBV28 and TRBJ2-7 gives the whole variable domain DVKVTQSSRYLVKRTGEKVFLECVQDMDHENMFWYRQDPGLGLRLIYFSYDVKMKEKGDIPEGYSVSREKKERFSLILESASTNQTSMYLCASNRALALEQYFGPGTRLTVT.

The chain links TRBV30 to TRBJ1-6; D unresolved. The CDR3 loop spans 14 amino acids. The germline V and J ends were trimmed by 3 bases and 5 bases, with 11 bases remaining between them. Germline CDR1 and CDR2: GTSNPN and SVGIG (reference sequence). The CDR3 coding sequence is TGTGCCTGGAGAGAACACCTTAATAATTCACCCCTCCACTTT. It is translated as CAWREHLNNSPLHF.

V and J are TRBV24-1 and TRBJ2-5; D is undetermined. Germline values: CDR1 KGHDR, CDR2 SFDVKD. V lost 3 bases and J lost 2, with 9 bases in between. The CDR3 is made up of 14 amino acids. The CDR3 is CATSDQTAQETQYF. CDR3 bases: TGTGCCACCAGTGATCAAACCGCACAAGAGACCCAGTACTTC.

The chain links TRBV11-3 to TRBJ2-5, with 8 bases identical to TRBD2. V lost 5 bases, J lost 1 base, and 9 bases stayed unmatched. This CDR3 contains 16 residues. Germline values: CDR1 SGHNT, CDR2 YENEEA. In DNA form, the CDR3 reads TGTGCCAGCAGCCCCCGTTTAGCGGGGACCCAAGAGACCCAGTACTTC. Translation: CASSPRLAGTQETQYF.

This chain links TRBV5-6 with TRBJ1-3; maybe TRBD1 (6 bases). Germline lookup yields CDR1 SGHDT and CDR2 YYEEEE. The CDR3 length is 18 residues. V gave up 4 bases and J gave up 0 bases, with 20 bases separating them. CDR3: CASSTKDRIFSSGNTIYF. CDR3 bases: TGTGCCAGCAGCACCAAAGACAGGATTTTCTCCTCTGGAAACACCATATATTTT.

Points on this clone: This sample includes further DNA sequences coding for the same CDR3. The rearrangement joins TRBV29-1 to TRBJ1-1; D uncertain. CDR1 is SQVTM, CDR2 ANQGSEA, per germline. The CDR3 loop spans 13 amino acids. Deletions cut 6 bases from V and 0 bases from J, with 11 bases between. CDR3 sequence (DNA): TGCAGCGTGGCGGGGAGAATGAACACTGAAGCTTTCTTT. It yields the protein CSVAGRMNTEAFF.

The CDR3 DNA reads TGTGCCAGCAGTTTAAAGGTATGGGGTTCTACCTACGAGCAGTACTTC. Its translation: CASSLKVWGSTYEQYF. The chain has TRBV27 and TRBJ2-7; D ambiguous. V lost 2 bases and J 2 bases, leaving 16 bases between the germline ends. The CDR3 covers 16 residues. The germline CDR1 and CDR2 sequences are MNHEY and SMNVEV (reference sequence).

This chain links TRBV5-8 with TRBJ1-6; 11 bases agree with TRBD1. Germline CDR1 reads SGHTS; CDR2 reads YDEGEE. V dropped 2 bases and J dropped 7; count of bases not matched to a gene: 5. CDR3 length: 16 amino acids. The CDR3 reads CASSFGTGGFNSPLHF. Here the CDR3 DNA reads TGTGCCAGCAGCTTCGGGACAGGGGGATTCAATTCACCCCTCCACTTT.